This TCR beta chain is drawn from a study of T cells in localized non-small cell lung cancer. General study findings and limits: Exceeding tumor, uninvolved adjacent lung had the highest T cell clonality. The tumor had only one region sequenced, so heterogeneity remains possible.

For this clone: Its antigen is as yet unknown.

Assay used: immunoSEQ multiplex PCR; TCRdb lists only in-frame clones, some missing. The repertoire holds 75,000 to 90,000 clones, with 80% to 90% as singletons. Germline V gene sequence: CDR1 KGHSH, CDR2 LQKENI. This CDR3 contains 15 residues. With 0 bases clipped from V and 2 bases from J, the junction kept 0 bases outside the gene matches. The chain carries TRBV18 and TRBJ2-7, with 11 positions matching TRBD2. Sample: peripheral blood, taken before any cancer treatment. This sequence originates from a man between 40 and 69 years old with stage I lung adenocarcinoma. Here the CDR3 DNA reads TGTGCCAGCTCACCACCGGGACTAGCGGCCTACGAGCAGTACTTC. Its protein product is CASSPPGLAAYEQYF.